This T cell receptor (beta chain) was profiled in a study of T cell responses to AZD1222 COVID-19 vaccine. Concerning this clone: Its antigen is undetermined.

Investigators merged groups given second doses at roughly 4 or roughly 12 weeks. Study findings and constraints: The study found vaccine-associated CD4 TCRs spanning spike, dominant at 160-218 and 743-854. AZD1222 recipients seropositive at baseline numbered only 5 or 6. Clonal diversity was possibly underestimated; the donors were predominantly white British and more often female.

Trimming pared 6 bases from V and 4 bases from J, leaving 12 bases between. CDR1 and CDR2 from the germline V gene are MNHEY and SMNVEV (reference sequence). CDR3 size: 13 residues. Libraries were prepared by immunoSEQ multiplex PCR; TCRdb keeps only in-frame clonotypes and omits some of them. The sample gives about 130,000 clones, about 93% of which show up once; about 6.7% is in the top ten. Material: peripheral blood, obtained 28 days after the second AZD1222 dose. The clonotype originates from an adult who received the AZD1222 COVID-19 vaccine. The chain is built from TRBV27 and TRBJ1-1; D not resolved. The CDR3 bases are TGTGCCAGCAGCCTCGGAGGGAGCACTGAAGCTTTCTTT. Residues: CASSLGGSTEAFF.